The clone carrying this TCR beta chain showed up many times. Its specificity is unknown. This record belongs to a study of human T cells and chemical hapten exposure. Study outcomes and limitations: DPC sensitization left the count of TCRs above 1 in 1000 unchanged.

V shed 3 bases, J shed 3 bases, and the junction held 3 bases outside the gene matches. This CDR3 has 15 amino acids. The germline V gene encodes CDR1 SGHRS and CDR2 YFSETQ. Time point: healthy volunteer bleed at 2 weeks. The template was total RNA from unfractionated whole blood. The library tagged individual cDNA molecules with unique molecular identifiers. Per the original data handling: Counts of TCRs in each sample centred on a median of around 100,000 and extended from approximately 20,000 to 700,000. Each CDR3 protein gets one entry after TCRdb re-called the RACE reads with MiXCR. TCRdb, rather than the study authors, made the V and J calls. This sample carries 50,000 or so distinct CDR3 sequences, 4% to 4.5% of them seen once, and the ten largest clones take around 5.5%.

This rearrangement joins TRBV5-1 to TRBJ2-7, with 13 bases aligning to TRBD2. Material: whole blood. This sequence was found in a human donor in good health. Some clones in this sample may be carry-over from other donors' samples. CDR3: CASSSRTSGSYEQYF. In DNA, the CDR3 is TGCGCCAGCAGCTCGCGGACTAGCGGGAGCTACGAGCAGTACTTC. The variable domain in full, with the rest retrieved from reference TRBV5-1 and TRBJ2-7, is KAGVTQTPRYLIKTRGQQVTLSCSPISGHRSVSWYQQTPGQGLQFLFEYFSETQRNKGNFPGRFSGRQFSNSRSEMNVSTLELGDSALYLCASSSRTSGSYEQYFGPGTRLTVT.